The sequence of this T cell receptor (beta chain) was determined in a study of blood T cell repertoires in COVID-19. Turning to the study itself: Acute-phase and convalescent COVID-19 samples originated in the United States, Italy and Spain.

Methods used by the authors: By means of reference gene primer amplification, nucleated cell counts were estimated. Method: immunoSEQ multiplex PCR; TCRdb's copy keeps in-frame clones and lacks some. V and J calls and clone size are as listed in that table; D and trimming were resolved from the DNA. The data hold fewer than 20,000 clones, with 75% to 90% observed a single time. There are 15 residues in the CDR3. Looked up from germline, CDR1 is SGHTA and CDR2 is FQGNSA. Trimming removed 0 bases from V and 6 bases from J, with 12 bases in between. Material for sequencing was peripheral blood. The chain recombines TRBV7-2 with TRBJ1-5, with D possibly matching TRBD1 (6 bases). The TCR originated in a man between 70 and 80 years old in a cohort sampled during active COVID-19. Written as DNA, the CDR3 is TGTGCCAGCAGCTTAGCGCTTGGGGGCCCTCAGCCCCAGCATTTT. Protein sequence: CASSLALGGPQPQHF.